This TCR beta chain came from a study of vaccination effects on CD4 cells after COVID-19. Pools of viral peptides were used by the ViraFEST assay to expand antigen-specific CD4+ T cells ahead of sequencing. Between days 10 and 11 of culture, CD4+ T cells were separated out. Either the BNT162b2 or mRNA-1273 vaccine was given to participants in two doses. Germline V lookup: CDR1 SNHLY, CDR2 FYNNEI. The V gene lost 10 bases and the J gene lost 3 bases, with 20 bases spanning the gap. The CDR3 spans 15 residues. Remarks on this clone: The antigen remains undetermined.

The data were produced by immunoSEQ multiplex PCR, yet TCRdb's version contains in-frame clones alone and is incomplete. The profile covers 15,000 or so clones, with about 75% appearing a single time and over 15% taken by the ten largest. The specimen was CD4+ T cells from PBMCs cultured with HCoV-NL63 spike peptides, collected after COVID-19 vaccination. The clonotype originates from a human donor who received a COVID-19 vaccine. The gene calls are TRBV2 and TRBJ2-3, with D possibly being TRBD1 (7 bases). The CDR3 sequence is CATKGGTDHTDTQYF. The CDR3 region has the DNA TGTGCCACTAAAGGGGGGACAGACCATACAGATACGCAGTATTTT.